This is a list of T cell receptor beta chains from one sample in a study of cytomegalovirus exposure and HLA in healthy donors. Repertoires were generated with immunoSEQ multiplex PCR, while TCRdb's copy carries only in-frame clones and drops some. The data show more than 95,000 clones, around 82% seen once. The sequencing sample was made of PBMCs. All receptors come from a woman aged 18-29 years in good health and CMV-seropositive. Both conserved end residues are part of each CDR3. The order of the fields is CDR3 DNA, CDR3 protein, V gene, D gene, clone size, J gene. The D gene is left open where the match is weak. The size entry is marked missing in some rows and otherwise reads once, few, many or a size class.

CDR3nt: TGTGCCATCAGTGGAGGCCGGGACAGGGGGTACGAGCAGTACTTC
CDR3aa: CAISGGRDRGYEQYF
v_gene: TRBV10-3
d_gene: TRBD1
abundance: NA
j_gene: TRBJ2-7

CDR3nt: TGCGCCAGCAGCCAAGTAACGTGGGCGCGCGGAAACACCATATATTTT
CDR3aa: CASSQVTWARGNTIYF
v_gene: TRBV4-1
d_gene: NA
abundance: NA
j_gene: TRBJ1-3

CDR3nt: TGTGCCAGCAGTGAAAGACGCGCATCGGGTGAAAAACTGTTTTTT
CDR3aa: CASSERRASGEKLFF
v_gene: TRBV25-1
d_gene: NA
abundance: few
j_gene: TRBJ1-4

CDR3nt: TGTGCCAGCAGTGAAGGACAGGGGCTAGGTGAAAAACTGTTTTTT
CDR3aa: CASSEGQGLGEKLFF
v_gene: TRBV2
d_gene: TRBD1
abundance: NA
j_gene: TRBJ1-4

CDR3nt: TGTGCCAGCAGGGCGGGGGGGAGCACAGATACGCAGTATTTT
CDR3aa: CASRAGGSTDTQYF
v_gene: TRBV7-2
d_gene: TRBD2
abundance: NA
j_gene: TRBJ2-3

CDR3nt: TGTGCCAGCAGCCTACCAGACCTTACGGGGGATTCACCCCTCCACTTT
CDR3aa: CASSLPDLTGDSPLHF
v_gene: TRBV2
d_gene: NA
abundance: NA
j_gene: TRBJ1-6

CDR3nt: TGCAGCGTTGTTGGGGCCCTGAACACTGAAGCTTTCTTT
CDR3aa: CSVVGALNTEAFF
v_gene: TRBV29-1
d_gene: NA
abundance: NA
j_gene: TRBJ1-1

CDR3nt: TGTGCCAGCAGCTGGGGACAATCTAACTATGGCTACACCTTC
CDR3aa: CASSWGQSNYGYTF
v_gene: TRBV5-6
d_gene: NA
abundance: NA
j_gene: TRBJ1-2

CDR3nt: TGTGCCAGCAGCCAAGATCGGGGGGCTTCTAACTATGGCTACACCTTC
CDR3aa: CASSQDRGASNYGYTF
v_gene: TRBV4-2
d_gene: NA
abundance: NA
j_gene: TRBJ1-2

CDR3nt: TGTGCCAGCAGGGGCACCGGGACAGACTATGGCTACACCTTC
CDR3aa: CASRGTGTDYGYTF
v_gene: TRBV6-1
d_gene: TRBD1
abundance: NA
j_gene: TRBJ1-2

CDR3nt: TGTGCCAGCAGTGCTCGAAGCGGGCCTTATGACACTGAAGCTTTCTTT
CDR3aa: CASSARSGPYDTEAFF
v_gene: TRBV6-1
d_gene: NA
abundance: NA
j_gene: TRBJ1-1

CDR3nt: TGTGCCAGCAGCGTCTCGGGCGGGAGTACCTACAATGAGCAGTTCTTC
CDR3aa: CASSVSGGSTYNEQFF
v_gene: TRBV9
d_gene: TRBD2
abundance: NA
j_gene: TRBJ2-1

CDR3nt: TGTGCCAGCAGCGCAAGACTAGCCCTTGGCACAGATACGCAGTATTTT
CDR3aa: CASSARLALGTDTQYF
v_gene: TRBV9
d_gene: TRBD2
abundance: NA
j_gene: TRBJ2-3

CDR3nt: TGTGCCAGCGGAAAAGGACAGTCCTCTGGAAACACCATATATTTT
CDR3aa: CASGKGQSSGNTIYF
v_gene: TRBV6-5
d_gene: NA
abundance: NA
j_gene: TRBJ1-3

CDR3nt: TGTGCCAGCAGATTCACATCTAGCGGGAGACTCGGCACAGATACGCAGTATTTT
CDR3aa: CASRFTSSGRLGTDTQYF
v_gene: TRBV7-2
d_gene: TRBD2
abundance: NA
j_gene: TRBJ2-3

CDR3nt: TGTGCCAGCAGCTTACGACAGGGTGACTATGGCTACACCTTC
CDR3aa: CASSLRQGDYGYTF
v_gene: TRBV5-4
d_gene: TRBD1
abundance: NA
j_gene: TRBJ1-2

CDR3nt: TGCAGTGCTACCACGGGACAGGAAGCTTTCTTT
CDR3aa: CSATTGQEAFF
v_gene: TRBV20-1
d_gene: TRBD1
abundance: NA
j_gene: TRBJ1-1

CDR3nt: TGTGCCAGCAGAGCTCAAGGGGGGAACACTGAAGCTTTCTTT
CDR3aa: CASRAQGGNTEAFF
v_gene: TRBV27
d_gene: NA
abundance: NA
j_gene: TRBJ1-1

CDR3nt: TGTGCCAGCAGCGTAGTATCCAGCGGCAAAAACATTCAGTACTTC
CDR3aa: CASSVVSSGKNIQYF
v_gene: TRBV9
d_gene: NA
abundance: NA
j_gene: TRBJ2-4

CDR3nt: TGCGCCAGCAGCTTGCGCCAGGAGGGATACGAGCAGTACTTC
CDR3aa: CASSLRQEGYEQYF
v_gene: TRBV5-1
d_gene: NA
abundance: NA
j_gene: TRBJ2-7

CDR3nt: TGTGCCAGCAGCGTAGCTCTAGCGGGGCCGGGGACAGATACGCAGTATTTT
CDR3aa: CASSVALAGPGTDTQYF
v_gene: TRBV9
d_gene: TRBD2
abundance: NA
j_gene: TRBJ2-3

CDR3nt: TGTGCCAGCAGTGAATCATCAGCCGGACACTACTACGAGCAGTACTTC
CDR3aa: CASSESSAGHYYEQYF
v_gene: TRBV25-1
d_gene: NA
abundance: NA
j_gene: TRBJ2-7

CDR3nt: TGTGCCAGCAGCCCCCTAACGGGACAGGGGGCCGGGGAGCTGTTTTTT
CDR3aa: CASSPLTGQGAGELFF
v_gene: TRBV7-3
d_gene: TRBD1
abundance: NA
j_gene: TRBJ2-2

CDR3nt: TGTGCCAGCAGCCTCGGACAGGGGGGCCTCAGTGAGACCCAGTACTTC
CDR3aa: CASSLGQGGLSETQYF
v_gene: TRBV7-9
d_gene: TRBD1
abundance: NA
j_gene: TRBJ2-5

CDR3nt: TGTGCCAGCAGCGGGGACAGGGGAGAAGCTTTCTTT
CDR3aa: CASSGDRGEAFF
v_gene: TRBV9
d_gene: TRBD1
abundance: few
j_gene: TRBJ1-1